This T cell receptor (beta chain) was captured by sequencing in a study of blood T cell repertoires in COVID-19. Study-level information: Material from acute and convalescent COVID-19 was sourced from the United States, Italy and Spain.

The CDR3 runs to 15 residues. Trimming left V 2 bases short and J 1 base short, with 8 bases between. The germline CDR1 and CDR2 sequences are LGHNA and YSLEER. Per the original data handling: Amplification of reference gene primers was used by the study to estimate nucleated cell counts. The assay was immunoSEQ multiplex PCR, and TCRdb's table has in-frame clones only and misses some. That table gives V, J and clone size, and the DNA gave D and trimming. In the table there are fewer than 450,000 clones, 90% to 95% of which are singletons. The gene calls are TRBV4-3 and TRBJ2-2; D is unclear. The clonotype was recovered from a woman aged 18-29 years who had recovered from COVID-19. The specimen was peripheral blood. Here the CDR3 reads CASSQMRWNTGELFF. CDR3 nucleotides: TGCGCCAGCAGCCAAATGAGATGGAACACCGGGGAGCTGTTTTTT.